Below, 31 T cell receptor beta chains from the same sample are listed, as sequenced in a study of molecular identifiers for immune sequencing clone quantification (dated by TCRdb to between 2018 and 2020). The library was built by means of PCR. TCRdb records Illumina HiSeq 4000 as the sequencer. The public reads were quality trimmed at Q25 with fastp and then assembled into clones with MiXCR by TCRdb, keeping productive beta chains. Rows are unified per CDR3 protein, each entry keeping the most common DNA and genes. The sample contains a few hundred thousand distinct CDR3 sequences, 20% to 25% of them found a single time. The ten largest clonotypes hold about 0.8% of the sample. Source material: naive CD8+ T cells from blood, with Jurkat cell RNA spiked in. Per the publication, the cell subset or site label means: FACS-sorted CD8+CD4-CCR7+CD45RA+ naive T cells. The receptors were sampled from a human donor in good health. Some libraries in this study had Jurkat cell RNA spiked in.

Turning to this clonotype: One end of the junction fails to match germline, which may point to a read error. The chain joins TRBV11-2 to TRBJ1-6; a possible D gene is TRBD1 (5 bases). This CDR3 comprises 13 residues. Germline V gene lookup returns CDR1 SGHAT and CDR2 FQNNGV. The chain's CDR3 is CASSLKGNSPVHF. The CDR3 DNA is TGTGCCAGCAGCTTAAAGGGGAATTCACCCGTCCACTTT.

This clonotype was seen ten or more times. This chain's CDR3 is CASSRVGSESLAKNIQYF. CDR3 sequence (DNA): TGTGCCAGCAGCCGAGTAGGGTCCGAAAGTCTAGCCAAAAACATTCAGTACTTC. The rearrangement uses TRBV12-3 or TRBV12-4 and TRBJ2-4; D remains ambiguous. V lost 6 bases and J 0 bases, leaving 21 bases between the germline ends. There are 18 residues in the CDR3.

The gene calls are TRBV29-1 and TRBJ2-1, with D possibly matching TRBD2 (5 bases). The CDR3 has 12 amino acids. Germline CDR1 SQVTM, CDR2 ANQGSEA. Trimming removed 3 bases at V and 8 bases at J, with 11 bases between. This CDR3 is CSVDLSSYEQFF. For the CDR3, the DNA is TGCAGCGTTGACTTGTCTAGCTATGAGCAGTTCTTC.

CDR3 in DNA: TGTGCCAGCAGCTCCCTGATAACGGGAAGGAACACAGATACGCAGTATTTT. Protein: CASSSLITGRNTDTQYF. The chain recombines TRBV7-9 with TRBJ2-3; TRBD2 might be the D (5 bases). This CDR3 has 17 residues. V lost 4 bases, J lost 2 bases, and 19 bases lay in between. Looked up from germline, CDR1 is SEHNR and CDR2 is FQNEAQ (reference sequence).

Points on this clonotype: Possible read error: a much larger clone is one base away. This chain uses TRBV27 with TRBJ1-1; perhaps TRBD1 as D (5 bases). The CDR3 spans 13 residues. Germline V gene sequence: CDR1 MNHEY, CDR2 SMNVEV (reference sequence). V gave up 6 bases and J gave up 4 bases, with 12 bases separating them. The CDR3 DNA reads TGTGCCAGCAGGGGACGGGGTGCCACTGAAGCTTTCTTT. Its protein product is CASRGRGATEAFF.

As for this clonotype: At one end, the junction sequence differs from germline, possibly due to a read error. The rearrangement links TRBV4-1 to TRBJ2-3, with D unresolved. CDR3 length equals 15 residues. Germline V gives CDR1 MGHRA, CDR2 YSYEKL. CDR3 nucleotides: TGCGCCGGCAGCCAAGTCGTGCTGTCCACAGATACGCAGTATTTT. As protein: CAGSQVVLSTDTQYF.

This clonotype was found many times. The gene calls are TRBV4-3 and TRBJ1-6; D call uncertain. There are 17 residues in the CDR3. Trimming took 0 bases from V and 0 from J, leaving 9 bases between them. CDR1 and CDR2 from the germline V gene are LGHNA and YSLEER. The CDR3 region has the DNA TGCGCCAGCAGCCAAGATCTCGCCAGCTCCTATAATTCACCCCTCCACTTT. Its translation is CASSQDLASSYNSPLHF.

This clonotype was recorded at least ten times. This chain joins TRBV7-2 and TRBJ2-3; D unresolved. This CDR3 spans 15 amino acids. Germline values: CDR1 SGHTA, CDR2 FQGNSA. Trimming cost V 0 bases and J 3 bases, with 10 bases left between them. CDR3 in amino acids: CASSLATVLTDTQYF. The CDR3 DNA reads as TGTGCCAGCAGCTTAGCCACAGTACTGACAGATACGCAGTATTTT. Full variable domain (rest looked up from reference TRBV7-2 and TRBJ2-3): GAGVSQSPSNKVTEKGKDVELRCDPISGHTALYWYRQSLGQGLEFLIYFQGNSAPDKSGLPSDRFSAERTGGSVSTLTIQRTQQEDSAVYLCASSLATVLTDTQYFGPGTRLTVL.

The rearrangement links TRBV20-1 to TRBJ2-3, with a weak D call TRBD2 (6 bases). V lost 6 bases to trimming and J lost 3 bases, with 19 bases between them. CDR1 is DFQATT and CDR2 is SNEGSKA in the germline V gene (reference sequence). The CDR3 length is 15 residues. CDR3 nucleotide sequence: TGCAGTGCCTCGGGAGAGGCGGGGTGGACAGATACGCAGTATTTT. This sequence encodes CSASGEAGWTDTQYF.

Turning to this clonotype: One base away lies a much larger clone, so this may be a sequencing read error. This CDR3 is missing its conserved last phenylalanine or tryptophan, likely due to a read error. The chain carries TRBV7-9 and TRBJ2-2; D uncertain. V dropped 1 base and J dropped 1 base, with 10 bases sitting between them. Germline assignment: CDR1 SEHNR and CDR2 FQNEAQ (reference sequence). The CDR3 covers 16 residues. CDR3 nucleotide sequence: TGTGCCAGCAGCTTAGAGATTAGCAGGAACACCGGGGAGCTGTTTTCT. Its protein product is CASSLEISRNTGELFS.

This chain joins TRBV3-2 and TRBJ1-5. TRBV3-2 is a pseudogene locus. This CDR3 comprises 17 residues. The DNA of the CDR3 is TGTGCCAGCAGCCAAGATCCTGGCACATATAGCAATCAGCTCCAGCATTTT. Translation: CASSQDPGTYSNQLQHF.

This clonotype was counted only a few times. The chain employs TRBV15 and TRBJ1-4, with D perhaps matching TRBD1 (6 bases). Germline CDR1 and CDR2: LNHNV and YYDKDF (reference sequence). This CDR3 comprises 21 residues. Trimming left V 3 bases short and J 0 bases short, with 26 bases between. The CDR3 sequence is CATSRHVQGQFRVATNEKLFF. The DNA for the CDR3 is TGTGCCACCAGCAGGCACGTGCAAGGACAGTTTCGAGTTGCAACTAATGAAAAACTGTTTTTT.

As regards this clonotype: This could be a read error, since a much larger clone is one nucleotide away. The J gene is TRBJ2-2, the V gene TRBV7-9; unclear D gene. Germline loops: CDR1 SEHNR, CDR2 FQNEAQ (reference sequence). The length of the CDR3 is 12 residues. The V end was cut by 4 bases, the J end by 5 bases, with 5 bases between. The DNA of the CDR3 is TGTGCCAGCAGCTCACGTACCGGGGAGCTGTTTTTT. Amino acids: CASSSRTGELFF.

This clonotype was detected ten times or more. The chain joins TRBV7-9 to TRBJ2-3; D is unresolved. The V gene's germline CDR1 is SEHNR and CDR2 FQNEAQ (reference sequence). The V gene lost 6 bases and the J gene lost 0 bases, with 4 bases spanning the gap. The CDR3 totals 12 residues. The CDR3 nucleotides are TGTGCCAGCAGGAGTAGCACAGATACGCAGTATTTT. Its protein product is CASRSSTDTQYF.

This rearrangement joins TRBV7-9 to TRBJ1-6; TRBD1 agrees at 9 bases. Trimming took 5 bases from V and 8 from J; bases not matched to a gene: 4. CDR3 length equals 14 residues. In germline, CDR1 is SEHNR, CDR2 FQNEAQ (reference sequence). The CDR3 DNA reads as TGTGCCAGCAGCAAGACAGGGGGAGATTCACCCCTCCACTTT. This codes for CASSKTGGDSPLHF.

The chain carries TRBV5-5 and TRBJ1-2; D is ambiguous. The germline CDR1 and CDR2 sequences are SGHKS and YYEKEE (reference sequence). Trimming shortened V by 3 bases and J by 1 base, and 10 bases separated the two germline ends. The CDR3 totals 14 residues. The CDR3: CASSSNDGNYGYTF. DNA of the CDR3: TGTGCCAGCAGCTCAAACGACGGTAACTATGGCTACACCTTC.

In this sample, this clonotype turned up many times. The chain uses TRBV20-1 and TRBJ2-7; 10 positions match TRBD2. The trim removed 5 bases at V and 2 bases at J, leaving 12 bases unmatched. This CDR3 comprises 16 residues. Germline V gene data show CDR1 as DFQATT and CDR2 as SNEGSKA (reference sequence). CDR3 in DNA: TGCAGTGCTCACGAGGGGCTAGCGGGAGAAACCTACGAGCAGTACTTC. Residues: CSAHEGLAGETYEQYF.

As concerns this clonotype: A much larger clonotype is one base distant, so this may be a read error. This chain's CDR3 is CVSSPDTTSYEQYF. The CDR3 region has the DNA TGTGTCAGCAGCCCCGACACAACCTCCTACGAGCAGTACTTC. The chain joins TRBV7-9 to TRBJ2-7; no definite D call. This CDR3 spans 14 amino acids. CDR1 and CDR2 (germline): SEHNR, FQNEAQ (reference sequence).

A word on this clonotype: It may be a read error: a sequence one base away is much more abundant. The chain couples TRBV6-5 to TRBJ2-7; possible D gene TRBD1, 6 bases. CDR1 and CDR2 from the germline V gene are MNHEY and SVGAGI. The CDR3 spans 15 residues. CDR3 protein: CAGSYSTAGAYEQYF. Written as DNA, the CDR3 is TGTGCCGGCAGTTACTCGACGGCAGGGGCCTACGAGCAGTACTTC.

The chain is built from TRBV20-1 and TRBJ2-3; 9 positions agree with TRBD1. The CDR3 is 12 residues long. Per the germline V gene, CDR1 is DFQATT and CDR2 is SNEGSKA (reference sequence). Here the CDR3 reads CRSPGQGDTQYF. DNA of the CDR3: TGCAGATCACCGGGACAGGGCGATACGCAGTATTTT.

Concerning this clonotype: The limits of the CDR3 on the DNA are not certain, so only TCRdb's listed CDR3 is given. The chain recombines TRBV7-9 with TRBJ1-1. The CDR3 spans 15 residues, counting both ends. Germline V gives CDR1 SEHNR, CDR2 FQNEAQ (reference sequence). CDR3 loop: CASSPVVAGGTEASF.

This clonotype was counted a few times. This chain uses TRBV9 with TRBJ2-2, with D hard to call. V lost 0 bases, J lost 6 bases, and 3 bases lay in between. This CDR3 is 12 amino acids long. Per the germline V gene, CDR1 is SGDLS and CDR2 is YYNGEE. CDR3 protein: CASSVAPGELFF. The CDR3 region has the DNA TGTGCCAGCAGCGTAGCTCCCGGGGAGCTGTTTTTT. The entire variable domain, with the rest obtained from reference TRBV9 and TRBJ2-2, is as follows: DSGVTQTPKHLITATGQRVTLRCSPRSGDLSVYWYQQSLDQGLQFLIQYYNGEERAKGNILERFSAQQFPDLHSELNLSSLELGDSALYFCASSVAPGELFFGEGSRLTVL.

This clonotype was seen many times. This sequence joins TRBV12-3 or TRBV12-4 and TRBJ2-3; D ambiguous. V lost 1 base and J 2 bases, leaving 7 bases between the germline ends. The CDR3 length is 14 residues. The DNA for the CDR3 is TGTGCCAGCAGTTTAGTCCCCTCCACAGATACGCAGTATTTT. Translating it yields CASSLVPSTDTQYF.

This clonotype was detected ten times or more. DNA of the CDR3: TGTGCCAGCAGTATTGGGACAGGGGGCCAAGCTTTCTTT. This sequence encodes CASSIGTGGQAFF. The chain employs TRBV12-3 or TRBV12-4 and TRBJ1-1; 12 bases line up with TRBD1. The CDR3 extends over 13 amino acids. Unmatched junction bases numbered 4, after V lost 5 bases and J lost 9 bases.

In its sample, this clonotype was seen many times. The J gene is TRBJ2-3, the V gene TRBV24-1; no definite D call. V dropped 8 bases and J dropped 0 bases, with 11 bases sitting between them. The germline V gene encodes CDR1 KGHDR and CDR2 SFDVKD. The CDR3 has 14 residues. In DNA form, the CDR3 reads TGTGCCACCATCGAAGGTTATAGCACAGATACGCAGTATTTT. Its protein product is CATIEGYSTDTQYF.

The sample holds a few counts of this clonotype. The gene calls are TRBV7-9 and TRBJ2-7; maybe TRBD1 (5 bases). Per the germline V gene, CDR1 is SEHNR and CDR2 is FQNEAQ (reference sequence). The CDR3 is made up of 14 amino acids. The V and J ends lost 5 bases and 4 bases respectively, with 15 bases between them. The CDR3 DNA reads as TGTGCCAGCAGCGACGACGAACAGGAATACGAGCAGTACTTC. This translates into CASSDDEQEYEQYF.

This clonotype has a count of ten or more. V is TRBV30 and J is TRBJ2-6, with D perhaps given as TRBD1 or TRBD2 (5 bases each). The CDR3 length is 18 residues. The ends were cut back, 0 bases at V and 0 bases at J, with 15 bases in the middle. Germline CDR1 GTSNPN, CDR2 SVGIG (reference sequence). In DNA, the CDR3 is TGTGCCTGGAGTGTTGCCTACTGGGACGTCTCTGGGGCCAACGTCCTGACTTTC. Translating it yields CAWSVAYWDVSGANVLTF.

Many counts were recorded for this clonotype. The gene calls are TRBV5-5 and TRBJ2-3; 8 bases map to TRBD2. The V and J ends lost 5 bases and 0 bases, in that order; junction bases with no gene match: 5. The germline V gene encodes CDR1 SGHKS and CDR2 YYEKEE (reference sequence). This CDR3 is built from 15 residues. The CDR3 sequence is CASRKTSGSTDTQYF. The CDR3 DNA is TGTGCCAGCAGAAAAACTAGCGGAAGCACAGATACGCAGTATTTT.

The chain employs TRBV12-3 or TRBV12-4 and TRBJ2-3, with no clear D. V lost 4 bases and J 4 bases, leaving 15 bases between the germline ends. This CDR3 region has 15 residues. This chain's CDR3 is CASSSGPTWADTQYF. The CDR3 bases are TGTGCCAGCAGTTCAGGCCCGACGTGGGCAGATACGCAGTATTTT.

The rearrangement links TRBV7-9 to TRBJ2-2; no firm D call. Germline V gives CDR1 SEHNR, CDR2 FQNEAQ (reference sequence). Between the trimmed V and J ends, which lost 11 bases and 7 bases, there was a span of 11 bases. The CDR3 contains 11 residues. DNA of the CDR3: TGTGCCGGCCCAACCGGCGGGGAGCTGTTTTTT. This codes for CAGPTGGELFF.

In its sample, this clonotype was seen many times. The J gene is TRBJ2-5, the V gene TRBV7-9; a weak D match, TRBD1 (6 bases). The V gene lost 2 bases and the J gene lost 9 bases, with 13 bases spanning the gap. Germline-derived CDR1 and CDR2 are SEHNR and FQNEAQ (reference sequence). There are 13 residues in the CDR3. CDR3 coding DNA: TGTGCCAGCAGCTTACCGGGACACAGTGCCCAGTACTTC. Its translation: CASSLPGHSAQYF. Full variable domain (rest looked up from reference TRBV7-9 and TRBJ2-5): DTGVSQNPRHKITKRGQNVTFRCDPISEHNRLYWYRQTLGQGPEFLTYFQNEAQLEKSRLLSDRFSAERPKGSFSTLEIQRTEQGDSAMYLCASSLPGHSAQYFGPGTRLLVL.